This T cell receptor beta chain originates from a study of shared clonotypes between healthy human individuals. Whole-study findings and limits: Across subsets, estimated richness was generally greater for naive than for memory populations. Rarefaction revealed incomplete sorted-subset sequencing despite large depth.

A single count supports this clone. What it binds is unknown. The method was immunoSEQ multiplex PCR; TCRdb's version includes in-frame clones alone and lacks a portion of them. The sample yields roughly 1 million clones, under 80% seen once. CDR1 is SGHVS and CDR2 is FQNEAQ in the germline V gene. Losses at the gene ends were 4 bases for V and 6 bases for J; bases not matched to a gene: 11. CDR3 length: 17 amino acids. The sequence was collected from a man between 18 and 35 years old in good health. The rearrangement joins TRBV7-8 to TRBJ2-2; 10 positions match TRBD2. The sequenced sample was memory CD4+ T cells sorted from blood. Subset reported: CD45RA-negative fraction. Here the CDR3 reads CASSSSGSGFEAGELFF. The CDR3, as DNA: TGTGCCAGCAGCTCTAGCGGGAGCGGGTTTGAGGCCGGGGAGCTGTTTTTT.